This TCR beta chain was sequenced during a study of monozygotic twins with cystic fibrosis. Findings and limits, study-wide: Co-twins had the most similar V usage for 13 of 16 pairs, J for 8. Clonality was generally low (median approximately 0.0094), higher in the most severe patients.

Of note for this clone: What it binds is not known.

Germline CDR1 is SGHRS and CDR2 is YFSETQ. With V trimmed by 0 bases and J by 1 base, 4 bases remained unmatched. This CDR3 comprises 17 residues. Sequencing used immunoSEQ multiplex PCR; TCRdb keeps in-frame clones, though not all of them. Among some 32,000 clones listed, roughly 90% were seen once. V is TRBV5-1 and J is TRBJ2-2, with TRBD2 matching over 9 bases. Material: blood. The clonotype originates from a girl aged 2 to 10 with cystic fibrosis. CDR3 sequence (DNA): TGCGCCAGCAGCTTGGCCCCGACTAGCGGGAACACCGGGGAGCTGTTTTTT. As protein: CASSLAPTSGNTGELFF.